This passage covers 27 T cell receptor beta chains from one sample sequenced in a study of T cells in Graves' hyperthyroidism and ophthalmopathy. RNA transcripts served as the template for amplifying TCR beta CDR3 regions. The TCR CDR3 was amplified in a first-round RT-PCR using the HTBI primer set. One entry per CDR3 protein, called by TCRdb with MiXCR from the multiplex PCR reads. The table shows about 59,000 distinct CDR3 sequences, with around 50% occurring only once. The material sequenced was blood. These receptors were collected from an older woman with Graves' ophthalmopathy.

This chain links TRBV19 with TRBJ1-1, with TRBD1 as a possible D gene (5 bases). V lost 4 bases and J 7 bases, leaving 10 bases between the germline ends. Germline V gives CDR1 LNHDA, CDR2 SQIVND (reference sequence). The CDR3 loop spans 12 amino acids. The CDR3 nucleotides are TGTGCCAGTAGTAAACAACAGGTTGAAGCTTTCTTT. Amino acid sequence: CASSKQQVEAFF. The full variable domain, in which reference TRBV19 and TRBJ1-1 provide the parts outside the CDR3, is DGGITQSPKYLFRKEGQNVTLSCEQNLNHDAMYWYRQDPGQGLRLIYYSQIVNDFQKGDIAEGYSVSREKKESFPLTVTSAQKNPTAFYLCASSKQQVEAFFGQGTRLTVV.

The chain combines TRBV7-6 with TRBJ2-1, with 15 bases identical to TRBD2. The V gene's germline CDR1 is SGHVS and CDR2 FNYEAQ. The junction had 8 bases not matched to a gene; V was cut back by 5 bases and J by 0 bases. There are 19 residues in the CDR3. The CDR3 sequence is CASSPRGTSGGHSYNEQFF. The CDR3 bases are TGTGCCAGCAGCCCGAGGGGGACTAGCGGGGGGCACTCCTACAATGAGCAGTTCTTC.

V gene TRBV28 combines with J gene TRBJ2-7; no clear D. V was trimmed by 4 bases and J by 6 bases, leaving 10 bases between them. Germline values: CDR1 MDHEN, CDR2 SYDVKM. The CDR3 is 12 amino acids. The CDR3 spells CASSSPLGEQYF. Here the CDR3 DNA reads TGTGCCAGCAGTTCCCCATTGGGCGAGCAGTACTTC.

This clonotype was recorded at least ten times. This sequence joins TRBV5-1 and TRBJ2-2; 10 bases fit TRBD1. The V segment lost 5 bases and the J segment 5 bases; nucleotides outside the gene matches: 6. This CDR3 comprises 15 residues. CDR1 SGHRS and CDR2 YFSETQ come from the germline V gene. In DNA, the CDR3 is TGCGCCAGCAGGCCCGGGACAGGGGTGACCGGGGAGCTGTTTTTT. Its protein is CASRPGTGVTGELFF.

There are many counts of this clonotype. A single base separates this from a much larger clone, so it may be a read error. The V gene is TRBV9, the J gene TRBJ2-1; 9 bases match TRBD1. CDR3 length: 15 residues. Germline trimming cut 2 bases from V and 8 bases from J; bases unmatched to any gene: 8. CDR1 and CDR2 from the germline V gene are SGDLS and YYNGEE. The CDR3 region is CASSVSQGAGDEQFF. The CDR3 DNA is TGTGCCAGCAGCGTTTCACAGGGGGCCGGCGATGAGCAGTTCTTC.

This clonotype was seen at least ten times. The CDR3 nucleotides read TGTGCCAGCAGCTTCCAGGCGGGAAGCACAGATACGCAGTATTTT. This encodes CASSFQAGSTDTQYF. The chain uses TRBV6-4 and TRBJ2-3, with TRBD2 as a possible D gene (6 bases). This CDR3 contains 15 residues. CDR1 and CDR2 from the germline V gene are MRHNA and SNTAGT. Trimming took off 6 bases at V and 0 bases at J, with 13 bases between the two ends.

The chain links TRBV29-1 to TRBJ2-1; 8 nucleotides align to TRBD2. V lost 6 bases and J lost 3; bases outside the gene matches: 10. CDR3 length: 15 residues. Germline CDR1 and CDR2: SQVTM and ANQGSEA. This chain's CDR3 is CSVTEGREDYNEQFF. CDR3 bases: TGCAGCGTCACCGAGGGGCGGGAGGACTACAATGAGCAGTTCTTC.

This clonotype has ten or more counts. The V and J genes are TRBV9 and TRBJ1-4, with D perhaps TRBD1 (6 bases). In germline, CDR1 is SGDLS, CDR2 YYNGEE. CDR3 length: 17 amino acids. Trimming stripped 4 bases from V and 0 bases from J, with 16 bases between. The CDR3 region has the DNA TGTGCCAGCAGCCCCGGGGACATACTAGCAACTAATGAAAAACTGTTTTTT. The encoded protein is CASSPGDILATNEKLFF.

The V call is TRBV29-1, the J call TRBJ1-4; no clear D gene. V was clipped by 0 bases and J by 8 bases, with 10 bases between them. CDR3 length: 13 amino acids. Germline CDR1 and CDR2: SQVTM and ANQGSEA. The DNA for the CDR3 is TGCAGCGTTGAAGATGAGCTCCAGGAAAAACTGTTTTTT. Translating gives CSVEDELQEKLFF.

V and J are TRBV9 and TRBJ2-1; TRBD2 agrees at 10 bases. CDR1 is SGDLS and CDR2 is YYNGEE in the germline V gene. This CDR3 is 16 amino acids long. J gave up 10 bases and V 3 bases, and 13 bases lay outside the gene matches. CDR3 in DNA: TGTGCCAGCAGCGGCCGAGCGGGAGGGCCGCACAGCGAGCAGTTCTTC. Residues: CASSGRAGGPHSEQFF.

V is TRBV29-1 and J is TRBJ2-1, with D uncertain. The V and J ends lost 4 bases and 0 bases respectively, with 10 bases between them. CDR3 length equals 14 residues. From germline, CDR1 is SQVTM and CDR2 ANQGSEA. The CDR3 here is CSVAAQGSYNEQFF. Here the CDR3 DNA reads TGCAGCGTTGCGGCTCAAGGCTCCTACAATGAGCAGTTCTTC.

This clonotype has just one count. The junction differs from germline at one of its ends, possibly a read error. This sequence joins TRBV5-4 and TRBJ1-3; D ambiguous. The CDR3 extends over 15 amino acids. CDR1 and CDR2 (germline): SGHNT, YYREEE (reference sequence). CDR3 bases: TGTGCCAGCAGCTCAGGACGGAACTCTGGAAGCACCATATATTTT. It yields the protein CASSSGRNSGSTIYF. Using reference TRBV5-4 and TRBJ1-3 for the parts outside the CDR3, the full variable domain is ETGVTQSPTHLIKTRGQQVTLRCSSQSGHNTVSWYQQALGQGPQFIFQYYREEENGRGNFPPRFSGLQFPNYSSELNVNALELDDSALYLCASSSGRNSGSTIYFGEGSWLTVV.

This clonotype was found many times. The chain carries TRBV27 and TRBJ1-5; no clear D. Per germline, CDR1 MNHEY and CDR2 SMNVEV (reference sequence). The V end was cut by 6 bases, the J end by 6 bases, with 15 bases between. This CDR3 comprises 14 residues. Here the CDR3 DNA reads TGTGCCAGCAGGTCGCGGGCCAGCCTTCAGCCCCAGCATTTT. Its translation: CASRSRASLQPQHF.

This clonotype has at least ten counts. V usage is TRBV10-1 and J usage is TRBJ2-5; maybe TRBD1 (5 bases). V was shortened by 6 bases and J by 5 bases, with 13 bases between the two germline ends. The CDR3 is made up of 13 amino acids. CDR1 WNHNN and CDR2 SYGVQD come from the germline V gene (reference sequence). For the CDR3, the DNA is TGCGCCAGCAGCGAAGACAGCCGGGAGACCCAGTACTTC. This sequence encodes CASSEDSRETQYF.

V usage is TRBV20-1 and J usage is TRBJ1-1; 8 bases fit TRBD1. This CDR3 contains 15 residues. Germline V gene data show CDR1 as DFQATT and CDR2 as SNEGSKA (reference sequence). Losses at the gene ends were 0 bases for V and 11 bases for J; bases not matched to a gene: 14. In nucleotides, the CDR3 is TGCAGTGCTAGAGATGGGGACAGGTTGATCGTGGCGGCTTTCTTT. Translation: CSARDGDRLIVAAFF.

This clonotype is medium-sized in the sample. This sequence joins TRBV20-1 and TRBJ2-6; either TRBD1 or TRBD2 may fit D (5 bases each). V lost 5 bases to trimming and J lost 0 bases, with 14 bases between them. Germline CDR1 reads DFQATT; CDR2 reads SNEGSKA (reference sequence). CDR3 length equals 16 residues. The CDR3 DNA follows: TGCAGTGCTGAGGGGCGACCGTCCTCTGGGGCCAACGTCCTGACTTTC. This encodes CSAEGRPSSGANVLTF.

This clonotype has a single count. The chain joins TRBV7-6 to TRBJ2-1; D is unclear. CDR3 length equals 13 residues. Deletions cut 7 bases from V and 5 bases from J, with 12 bases between. The V gene's germline CDR1 is SGHVS and CDR2 FNYEAQ. For the CDR3, the DNA is TGTGCCAGCAAGAGGCAAAAAGACAATGAGCAGTTCTTC. The encoded protein is CASKRQKDNEQFF.

Ten or more counts support this clonotype. The chain links TRBV13 to TRBJ2-7; D gene uncertain. Trimming pared 5 bases from V and 3 bases from J, leaving 20 bases between. CDR1 PRHDT and CDR2 FYEKMQ come from the germline V gene (reference sequence). The CDR3 consists of 16 residues. Written as DNA, the CDR3 is TGTGCCAGCAGCCGGTCGGTCGGGCTTATCATCTACGAGCAGTACTTC. Its translation: CASSRSVGLIIYEQYF.

This clonotype was counted at least ten times. V gene TRBV20-1 combines with J gene TRBJ2-2; D call uncertain. This CDR3 comprises 14 residues. The V gene lost 0 bases and the J gene lost 6 bases, with 11 bases spanning the gap. The germline V gene has CDR1 DFQATT and CDR2 SNEGSKA (reference sequence). The CDR3 is CSARDTRVAGELFF. CDR3 DNA sequence: TGCAGTGCTAGAGATACCCGTGTGGCCGGGGAGCTGTTTTTT.

This sequence joins TRBV20-1 and TRBJ1-5; weak D call: TRBD1 (5 bases). CDR3 length equals 14 residues. In germline, CDR1 is DFQATT, CDR2 SNEGSKA (reference sequence). The V and J ends lost 1 base and 10 bases respectively, with 17 bases between them. In DNA form, the CDR3 reads TGCAGTGCTAGAGGTAGACAGTATAATTCACCCCAGCATTTT. Translated, it gives CSARGRQYNSPQHF.

This clonotype showed up many times. V is TRBV20-1 and J is TRBJ2-7; TRBD1 agrees at 12 bases. The CDR3 has 14 residues. After removal of 8 bases from V and 5 bases from J, the junction contained 10 bases not matched to a gene. From germline, CDR1 is DFQATT and CDR2 SNEGSKA (reference sequence). The CDR3 sequence: CSSMRDRGPHEQYF. In DNA, the CDR3 is TGCAGTTCCATGAGGGACAGGGGGCCCCACGAGCAGTACTTC.

This clonotype was found once. The rearrangement joins TRBV7-3 to TRBJ2-2; no firm D call. CDR1 SGHTA and CDR2 FQGTGA come from the germline V gene. The CDR3 spans 15 residues. Deletions cut 1 base from V and 0 bases from J, with 6 bases between. The CDR3 DNA is TGTGCCAGCAGCTTAAATTCCGCGAACACCGGGGAGCTGTTTTTT. This gives the protein CASSLNSANTGELFF.

This clonotype was observed many times. CDR3 region: CASSRDRGNYNEQFF. CDR3 sequence (DNA): TGTGCCAGCAGTCGGGACAGGGGGAACTACAATGAGCAGTTCTTC. This rearrangement joins TRBV2 to TRBJ2-1, with 11 positions matching TRBD1. This CDR3 has 15 amino acids. From germline, CDR1 is SNHLY and CDR2 FYNNEI. Germline trimming cut 5 bases from V and 3 bases from J; bases unmatched to any gene: 3.

J is TRBJ1-4 and V is TRBV4-1; 7 bases are a match to TRBD1. CDR1 and CDR2 (germline): MGHRA, YSYEKL. Trimming cost V 0 bases and J 7 bases; bases outside gene matches: 2. This CDR3 is 14 amino acids long. The CDR3 DNA sequence: TGCGCCAGCAGCCAAGAAAGACAGGGTGAAAAACTGTTTTTT. Its protein product is CASSQERQGEKLFF.

This rearrangement joins TRBV20-1 to TRBJ1-2; 8 bases match TRBD1. The CDR3 runs 14 residues. V was clipped by 6 bases and J by 3 bases; unmatched bases: 9. Germline CDR1 is DFQATT and CDR2 is SNEGSKA (reference sequence). CDR3: CSASSRQGYYGYTF. CDR3 DNA sequence: TGCAGTGCCAGCAGCCGACAGGGGTACTATGGCTACACCTTC.

There are a few counts of this clonotype. The J gene is TRBJ2-4, the V gene TRBV5-1, with D possibly TRBD1 on 7 matching bases. Germline V lookup: CDR1 SGHRS, CDR2 YFSETQ. Trimming pared 4 bases from V and 12 bases from J, leaving 17 bases between. This CDR3 has 13 amino acids. In DNA form, the CDR3 reads TGCGCCAGCAGCCCTGGGCCAGGGGGGAGTCAGTACTTC. Translating it yields CASSPGPGGSQYF.

CDR3 region: CASSMAQVYGYTF. DNA of the CDR3: TGTGCCAGTAGTATGGCGCAAGTCTATGGCTACACCTTC. This rearrangement joins TRBV19 to TRBJ1-2; D is ambiguous. Germline assignment: CDR1 LNHDA and CDR2 SQIVND (reference sequence). V was trimmed by 3 bases and J by 4 bases, leaving 9 bases between them. This CDR3 is built from 13 residues. Together with reference TRBV19 and TRBJ1-2, the CDR3 gives the full variable domain: DGGITQSPKYLFRKEGQNVTLSCEQNLNHDAMYWYRQDPGQGLRLIYYSQIVNDFQKGDIAEGYSVSREKKESFPLTVTSAQKNPTAFYLCASSMAQVYGYTFGSGTRLTVV.